This is a list of T cell receptor beta chains from one sample in a study of blood T cells in healthy people across ages. TCRdb fed the 5' RACE reads into MiXCR, producing one record per CDR3 protein. The sample yields about 1.6 million distinct CDR3 sequences, almost 35% seen once. Sequencing was performed on blood. The receptors were sampled from a woman aged 30 to 39 in good health. CDR3s include the opening cysteine and the closing phenylalanine or tryptophan. A D gene is named only where the DNA matches it firmly. Some rows mark clone size as missing; the rest say once, few, many or name a class of expanded clone.

J gene,clone size,V gene,D gene,CDR3 protein,CDR3 DNA
TRBJ2-3,few,TRBV10-1,TRBD2,CASSRGTSGDTQYF,TGCGCCAGCAGCCGGGGGACTAGCGGAGATACGCAGTATTTT
TRBJ2-5,few,TRBV6-5,.,CASSYSARGGRETQYF,TGTGCCAGCAGTTACTCCGCGAGGGGGGGGCGAGAGACCCAGTACTTC
TRBJ1-6,.,TRBV28,.,CASSWGRINSPLHF,TGTGCCAGCAGTTGGGGCCGGATTAATTCACCCCTCCACTTT
TRBJ2-1,.,TRBV9,.,CASSVEGTNEQFF,TGTGCCAGCAGCGTAGAGGGAACCAATGAGCAGTTCTTC
TRBJ1-2,.,TRBV2,.,CASNKGAIGYTF,TGTGCCAGCAATAAGGGTGCGATTGGCTACACCTTC
TRBJ2-3,.,TRBV9,.,CASSVGQNTQYF,TGTGCCAGCAGCGTAGGCCAAAATACGCAGTATTTT
TRBJ2-5,few,TRBV6-6,.,CASSYLGGPQETQYF,TGTGCCAGCAGTTACTTGGGGGGCCCACAAGAGACCCAGTACTTC
TRBJ2-1,.,TRBV12-3/TRBV12-4,.,CASSYRQSSYNEQFF,TGTGCCAGCAGTTACCGACAAAGCTCCTACAATGAGCAGTTCTTC
TRBJ2-3,.,TRBV6-5,.,CASSYSATRYPSTDTQYF,TGTGCCAGCAGTTACTCAGCTACAAGATACCCTAGCACAGATACGCAGTATTTT
TRBJ1-5,few,TRBV3-1,.,CASSQVSGTISNQPQHF,TGTGCCAGCAGCCAAGTTTCAGGGACTATCAGCAATCAGCCCCAGCATTTT
TRBJ2-7,.,TRBV21-1,.,CASSTKTGQTYEQYF,TGTGCCAGCAGTACCAAGACTGGACAGACCTACGAGCAGTACTTC
TRBJ2-5,.,TRBV7-9,TRBD1,CASSLARDRGRPQYF,TGTGCCAGCAGCTTAGCTCGGGACAGGGGTCGGCCCCAGTACTTC
TRBJ1-5,.,TRBV20-1,TRBD1,CSARVPGGKQPQHF,TGCAGTGCTAGGGTTCCAGGGGGTAAGCAGCCCCAGCATTTT
TRBJ2-1,once,TRBV6-1,.,CASSEPGYGEQFF,TGTGCCAGCAGTGAACCCGGGTACGGTGAGCAGTTCTTC
TRBJ1-4,.,TRBV11-2,TRBD1,CASSYGTGGTNEKLFF,TGTGCCAGCAGCTACGGGACAGGGGGGACTAATGAAAAACTGTTTTTT
TRBJ2-7,once,TRBV28,.,CASIPGGGRALKNEQYF,TGTGCCAGCATCCCAGGTGGGGGCAGGGCACTCAAGAACGAGCAGTACTTC
TRBJ1-1,.,TRBV6-2/TRBV6-3,.,CASTTYRRREGKNTEAFF,TGTGCCAGCACCACTTACCGGAGGAGGGAAGGTAAGAACACTGAAGCTTTCTTT
TRBJ1-1,.,TRBV15,.,CATSREGSTAAEAFF,TGTGCCACCAGCAGAGAAGGCAGTACAGCCGCTGAAGCTTTCTTT
TRBJ2-3,few,TRBV7-2,.,CASTDRRGGDTQYF,TGTGCCAGCACCGACCGGAGGGGGGGGGATACGCAGTATTTT
TRBJ2-7,many,TRBV5-1,.,CASSLGTDEQYF,TGCGCCAGCAGCTTGGGGACAGACGAGCAGTACTTC
TRBJ2-7,.,TRBV25-1,.,CASSAGRGRSYEQYF,TGTGCCAGCAGTGCTGGACGGGGAAGGTCCTACGAGCAGTACTTC
TRBJ2-5,few,TRBV20-1,.,CSARKSGTETQYF,TGCAGTGCTAGAAAAAGCGGAACAGAGACCCAGTACTTC
TRBJ1-5,.,TRBV6-5,TRBD1,CASEGGQTDQPQHF,TGTGCCAGCGAGGGGGGACAGACGGATCAGCCCCAGCATTTT
TRBJ2-1,few,TRBV6-1,TRBD2,CACSPRRLAGMYNEQFF,TGTGCCTGCAGTCCGAGACGACTAGCGGGAATGTACAATGAGCAGTTCTTC
TRBJ2-3,.,TRBV28,TRBD1,CASSRHGQAITDTQYF,TGTGCCAGCAGCCGGCACGGACAGGCTATCACAGATACGCAGTATTTT
TRBJ2-3,few,TRBV21-1,.,CASSQGPDRAKGDTQYF,TGTGCCAGCAGCCAAGGTCCGGACCGGGCGAAGGGAGATACGCAGTATTTT
TRBJ1-2,few,TRBV30,TRBD1,CAWSVGTGYGYTF,TGTGCCTGGAGTGTGGGGACAGGGTATGGCTACACCTTC
TRBJ2-4,few,TRBV27,TRBD2,CASSSTSGGAKNIQYF,TGTGCCAGCAGCTCGACTAGCGGGGGAGCCAAAAACATTCAGTACTTC
TRBJ1-2,many,TRBV4-1,TRBD1,CASSQGQGANYGYTF,TGTGCCAGCAGTCAGGGACAGGGGGCCAACTATGGCTACACCTTC
TRBJ2-2,.,TRBV6-1,.,CASSEVGSGELFF,TGTGCCAGCAGTGAAGTTGGGTCCGGGGAGCTGTTTTTT
TRBJ2-5,few,TRBV20-1,TRBD2,CSARVTSGLETQYF,TGCAGTGCTAGAGTAACTAGCGGTCTAGAGACCCAGTACTTC
TRBJ2-7,.,TRBV5-1,.,CASSLELNGIHEQYF,TGCGCCAGCAGCTTGGAACTAAATGGCATTCACGAGCAGTACTTC
TRBJ2-1,few,TRBV20-1,.,CSVRGGVTYNEQFF,TGCAGTGTTAGAGGCGGGGTCACCTACAATGAGCAGTTCTTC
TRBJ1-1,few,TRBV6-2/TRBV6-3,.,CASTDTGETEAFF,TGTGCCAGCACCGACACGGGGGAGACTGAAGCTTTCTTT
TRBJ2-6,.,TRBV7-9,.,CASTGHGISGANVLTF,TGTGCCAGCACGGGACACGGAATCTCTGGGGCCAACGTCTTGACTTTC
TRBJ2-3,few,TRBV3-1,TRBD2,CASSQELGGNTQYF,TGTGCCAGCAGCCAAGAACTGGGAGGGAATACGCAGTATTTT
TRBJ2-1,.,TRBV9,TRBD2,CASSVGAGVYDEQFF,TGTGCCAGCAGCGTAGGAGCGGGGGTGTACGATGAGCAGTTCTTC
TRBJ2-4,few,TRBV20-1,TRBD2,CSARPSGLAGGPVDIQYF,TGCAGTGCTAGACCTTCGGGCCTAGCGGGAGGGCCTGTGGACATTCAGTACTTC
TRBJ2-1,few,TRBV5-1,.,CASSLEGALGNEQFF,TGCGCCAGCAGCTTGGAAGGGGCCCTTGGGAATGAGCAGTTCTTC
TRBJ2-1,.,TRBV7-2,.,CASSLAGGLFNEQFF,TGTGCCAGCAGCTTAGCGGGGGGGCTTTTCAATGAGCAGTTCTTC
TRBJ2-7,few,TRBV2,TRBD2,CASFGLAGEEYF,TGTGCCAGCTTTGGACTAGCGGGAGAGGAGTACTTC
TRBJ1-2,.,TRBV25-1,TRBD1,CASSTHRGEGYTF,TGTGCCAGCAGTACCCACAGGGGTGAAGGCTACACCTTC